Following are 7 T cell receptor beta chains from one sample sequenced in a study of cytomegalovirus exposure and HLA in healthy donors. The PCR used 60 Vbeta and 13 Jbeta primers. Some clones are missing from TCRdb's copy, which holds only in-frame ones; the method was immunoSEQ multiplex PCR. Of around 130,000 clones listed, about 80% are singletons. Sequencing input: PBMCs. Source of these receptors: a middle-aged man in good health and CMV-seronegative.

V is TRBV28 and J is TRBJ1-5, with D possibly being TRBD1 (6 bases). This CDR3 region has 14 residues. Germline CDR1 is MDHEN and CDR2 is SYDVKM. V was clipped by 2 bases and J by 6 bases, with 11 bases between them. CDR3: CASSLEGVSQPQHF. CDR3 coding DNA: TGTGCCAGCAGTTTAGAGGGGGTTAGTCAGCCCCAGCATTTT.

The rearrangement joins TRBV27 to TRBJ1-4; 7 bases are a match to TRBD1. CDR3 length: 16 amino acids. The germline gives CDR1 MNHEY, CDR2 SMNVEV (reference sequence). Unmatched junction bases numbered 5, after V lost 4 bases and J lost 0 bases. The CDR3 loop is CASSSQGPPTNEKLFF. In nucleotides, the CDR3 is TGTGCCAGCAGTTCACAGGGGCCTCCAACTAATGAAAAACTGTTTTTT. Complete variable domain (other parts from reference TRBV27 and TRBJ1-4): EAQVTQNPRYLITVTGKKLTVTCSQNMNHEYMSWYRQDPGLGLRQIYYSMNVEVTDKGDVPEGYKVSRKEKRNFPLILESPSPNQTSLYFCASSSQGPPTNEKLFFGSGTQLSVL.

The rearrangement links TRBV5-4 to TRBJ1-2; possibly TRBD1 for D (6 bases). Looked up from germline, CDR1 is SGHNT and CDR2 is YYREEE (reference sequence). The CDR3 has 14 amino acids. V was shortened by 6 bases and J by 6 bases, with 18 bases between the two germline ends. The DNA for the CDR3 is TGTGCCAGCACCCACGTCCTGGGGGCAGATGGCTACACCTTC. It yields the protein CASTHVLGADGYTF. The full variable domain, its missing parts supplied by reference TRBV5-4 and TRBJ1-2, is ETGVTQSPTHLIKTRGQQVTLRCSSQSGHNTVSWYQQALGQGPQFIFQYYREEENGRGNFPPRFSGLQFPNYSSELNVNALELDDSALYLCASTHVLGADGYTFGSGTRLTVV.

The CDR3 here is CASSPPDRVMTSREQFF. The CDR3 nucleotides are TGTGCCAGCTCACCACCGGACAGGGTGATGACTAGCCGGGAGCAGTTCTTC. The genes are TRBV18 and TRBJ2-1; tentative D call: TRBD1 (8 bases). Trimming took off 0 bases at V and 10 bases at J, with 22 bases between the two ends. Germline CDR1 reads KGHSH; CDR2 reads LQKENI. This CDR3 is 17 amino acids long.

This chain uses TRBV5-1 with TRBJ2-1, with 8 bases matching TRBD2. V shed 4 bases, J shed 5 bases, and the junction held 11 bases outside the gene matches. Germline CDR1 is SGHRS and CDR2 is YFSETQ. The CDR3 runs 16 residues. CDR3: CASSPNPRGVNNEQFF. The CDR3 DNA is TGCGCCAGCAGCCCGAACCCGCGGGGGGTTAACAATGAGCAGTTCTTC.

V is TRBV5-1 and J is TRBJ2-2, with TRBD2 identical over 7 bases. Trimming took 0 bases from V and 0 from J; bases not matched to a gene: 8. The CDR3 consists of 18 residues. CDR1 and CDR2 from the germline V gene are SGHRS and YFSETQ. The CDR3 reads CASSLAPSGSANTGELFF. The CDR3 DNA reads as TGCGCCAGCAGCTTGGCGCCTAGCGGATCGGCGAACACCGGGGAGCTGTTTTTT. Using reference TRBV5-1 and TRBJ2-2 for the parts outside the CDR3, the full variable domain is KAGVTQTPRYLIKTRGQQVTLSCSPISGHRSVSWYQQTPGQGLQFLFEYFSETQRNKGNFPGRFSGRQFSNSRSEMNVSTLELGDSALYLCASSLAPSGSANTGELFFGEGSRLTVL.

This chain links TRBV5-4 with TRBJ2-3; 8 nucleotides line up with TRBD2. Germline V gives CDR1 SGHNT, CDR2 YYREEE (reference sequence). The CDR3 spans 15 residues. V dropped 0 bases and J dropped 6; count of bases not matched to a gene: 6. The CDR3 here is CASSLAGLGGDTQYF. CDR3 bases: TGTGCCAGCAGCTTGGCGGGACTAGGTGGGGATACGCAGTATTTT.